This TCR beta chain was sequenced during a study of human T cells and chemical hapten exposure. One entry per CDR3 protein, called by TCRdb with MiXCR from the RACE reads. The data contain about 360,000 distinct CDR3 sequences, 4% to 5.5% of them singletons. CDR1 SGHVS and CDR2 FQNEAQ come from the germline V gene. V dropped 4 bases and J dropped 2; count of bases not matched to a gene: 3. The CDR3 is 14 amino acids. Time point: patch test 1, 2 weeks after DPC sensitization. As to treatment: therapeutic diphenylcyclopropenone sensitization with weekly scalp DPC. The input for sequencing was whole blood, taken in connection with sensitization to the hapten diphenylcyclopropenone (DPC). The J gene is TRBJ1-2, the V gene TRBV7-8; TRBD1 matches at 8 bases. The sequence was obtained from a woman in her forties or fifties with alopecia areata. Some clones in this sample may be carry-over from other donors' samples. The CDR3 DNA sequence: TGTGCCAGCAGCTCAAGACAGGGGAACTATGGCTACACCTTC. Protein sequence: CASSSRQGNYGYTF.